These T cell receptor beta chains were read from a single sample in a study of CD8+ T cells in alopecia areata. The assay was immunoSEQ multiplex PCR, and TCRdb's table has in-frame clones only and misses some. The data show 150,000 to 200,000 clones, 50% to 60% seen once. The sample was CD4+ T cells sorted from blood, taken at week 0. The receptor source for this set is a human donor with alopecia areata. Each CDR3 is given with its conserved first and last residue. Each record gives: clone size, D gene, V gene, J gene, CDR3 protein, CDR3 DNA. The D gene is left open where the match is weak. Clone size appears in some rows only: once, few, many, or a class for an expanded clone.

abundance: -; d_gene: -; v_gene: TRBV29-1; j_gene: TRBJ1-2; CDR3aa: CSASLGTGYTF; CDR3nt: TGCAGCGCCTCGTTGGGTACCGGCTACACCTTC
abundance: -; d_gene: -; v_gene: TRBV29-1; j_gene: TRBJ2-3; CDR3aa: CSVVRGRSYF; CDR3nt: TGCAGCGTTGTGAGGGGCCGGTCGTATTTT
abundance: -; d_gene: TRBD2; v_gene: TRBV7-9; j_gene: TRBJ2-5; CDR3aa: CASSTITLDRGGTQYF; CDR3nt: TGTGCCAGCAGCACTATTACATTGGACCGCGGGGGGACCCAGTACTTC
abundance: -; d_gene: -; v_gene: TRBV5-1; j_gene: TRBJ2-7; CDR3aa: CASSASGRHSTYEQYF; CDR3nt: TGCGCCAGCAGCGCCTCCGGACGACACAGCACCTACGAGCAGTACTTC
abundance: few; d_gene: -; v_gene: TRBV29-1; j_gene: TRBJ2-4; CDR3aa: CSVEGLAKNIQYF; CDR3nt: TGCAGCGTTGAAGGGCTAGCCAAAAACATTCAGTACTTC
abundance: -; d_gene: TRBD1; v_gene: TRBV18; j_gene: TRBJ2-7; CDR3aa: CASSPRDRGASYEQYF; CDR3nt: TGTGCCAGCTCACCTCGCGACAGGGGTGCCTCCTACGAGCAGTACTTC
abundance: -; d_gene: TRBD2; v_gene: TRBV5-1; j_gene: TRBJ2-1; CDR3aa: CASSPGTSGGNEQFF; CDR3nt: TGCGCCAGCAGCCCGGGGACTAGCGGGGGCAATGAGCAGTTCTTC
abundance: once; d_gene: TRBD1; v_gene: TRBV5-6; j_gene: TRBJ2-5; CDR3aa: CASGQGEETQYF; CDR3nt: TGTGCCAGTGGACAGGGTGAAGAGACCCAGTACTTC
abundance: -; d_gene: -; v_gene: TRBV30; j_gene: TRBJ2-6; CDR3aa: CAWSFTFSSGANVLTF; CDR3nt: TGTGCCTGGAGCTTTACGTTTTCCTCTGGGGCCAACGTCCTGACTTTC
abundance: -; d_gene: TRBD2; v_gene: TRBV19; j_gene: TRBJ2-3; CDR3aa: CASSRTSGEGDTQYF; CDR3nt: TGTGCCAGTAGCAGGACTAGCGGGGAGGGAGATACGCAGTATTTT
abundance: once; d_gene: -; v_gene: TRBV6-5; j_gene: TRBJ1-2; CDR3aa: CASSRSFNYGYTF; CDR3nt: TGTGCCAGCAGTAGATCCTTTAACTATGGCTACACCTTC
abundance: -; d_gene: -; v_gene: TRBV30; j_gene: TRBJ2-2; CDR3aa: CAWSDTGTNTGELFF; CDR3nt: TGTGCCTGGAGTGATACAGGGACCAACACCGGGGAGCTGTTTTTT
abundance: -; d_gene: -; v_gene: TRBV5-1; j_gene: TRBJ2-6; CDR3aa: CASRPSSGANVLTF; CDR3nt: TGCGCCAGCAGGCCTAGCTCTGGGGCCAACGTCCTGACTTTC
abundance: -; d_gene: -; v_gene: TRBV29-1; j_gene: TRBJ2-1; CDR3aa: CTRFRTPPDNEQFF; CDR3nt: TGCACCAGATTCCGGACACCGCCCGACAATGAGCAGTTCTTC
abundance: -; d_gene: -; v_gene: TRBV29-1; j_gene: TRBJ1-5; CDR3aa: CSVGVWGTVNQPQHF; CDR3nt: TGCAGCGTTGGGGTTTGGGGGACCGTAAATCAGCCCCAGCATTTT
abundance: once; d_gene: -; v_gene: TRBV29-1; j_gene: TRBJ2-7; CDR3aa: CSVGASYEQYF; CDR3nt: TGCAGCGTTGGTGCGTCCTACGAGCAGTACTTC
abundance: -; d_gene: -; v_gene: TRBV6-5; j_gene: TRBJ2-3; CDR3aa: CASKRGGAGADTQYF; CDR3nt: TGTGCCAGCAAAAGAGGGGGGGCGGGGGCAGATACGCAGTATTTT
abundance: -; d_gene: -; v_gene: TRBV13; j_gene: TRBJ2-7; CDR3aa: CASSSRSYEQYF; CDR3nt: TGTGCCAGCAGCTCACGCAGCTACGAGCAGTACTTC
abundance: few; d_gene: -; v_gene: TRBV7-3; j_gene: TRBJ2-5; CDR3aa: CASSLNPRETQYF; CDR3nt: TGTGCCAGCAGCTTAAATCCGAGGGAGACCCAGTACTTC
abundance: -; d_gene: -; v_gene: TRBV28; j_gene: TRBJ1-5; CDR3aa: CASSHGIGGGNQPQHF; CDR3nt: TGTGCCAGCAGCCACGGGATCGGGGGCGGGAATCAGCCCCAGCATTTT
abundance: -; d_gene: -; v_gene: TRBV2; j_gene: TRBJ2-4; CDR3aa: CASRAGGRNIQYF; CDR3nt: TGTGCCAGCCGGGCAGGAGGAAGGAACATTCAGTACTTC
abundance: -; d_gene: TRBD1; v_gene: TRBV29-1; j_gene: TRBJ2-7; CDR3aa: CSVAFPGQGSHEQYF; CDR3nt: TGCAGCGTTGCTTTCCCGGGACAGGGGTCCCACGAGCAGTACTTC
abundance: -; d_gene: -; v_gene: TRBV18; j_gene: TRBJ2-7; CDR3aa: CASSVQWSYEQYF; CDR3nt: TGTGCCAGCTCAGTTCAGTGGTCCTACGAGCAGTACTTC
abundance: -; d_gene: -; v_gene: TRBV30; j_gene: TRBJ1-2; CDR3aa: CAWMGGGNRGYGYTF; CDR3nt: TGTGCCTGGATGGGGGGAGGAAACAGAGGATATGGCTACACCTTC
abundance: few; d_gene: -; v_gene: TRBV4-1; j_gene: TRBJ2-7; CDR3aa: CASTFGEQGAYEQYF; CDR3nt: TGCGCCAGCACTTTCGGGGAACAAGGCGCCTACGAGCAGTACTTC
abundance: once; d_gene: -; v_gene: TRBV2; j_gene: TRBJ2-5; CDR3aa: CASSEEGTQYF; CDR3nt: TGTGCCAGCAGTGAAGAGGGGACCCAGTACTTC
abundance: few; d_gene: -; v_gene: TRBV6-6; j_gene: TRBJ2-2; CDR3aa: CASRAGFTGELFF; CDR3nt: TGTGCCAGCAGAGCAGGGTTTACCGGGGAGCTGTTTTTT
abundance: -; d_gene: TRBD1; v_gene: TRBV18; j_gene: TRBJ2-1; CDR3aa: CASSSGQRYNEQFF; CDR3nt: TGTGCCAGCTCATCGGGACAGAGATACAATGAGCAGTTCTTC
abundance: -; d_gene: -; v_gene: TRBV29-1; j_gene: TRBJ1-3; CDR3aa: CSVAVGSGNTIYF; CDR3nt: TGCAGCGTCGCCGTAGGGTCTGGAAACACCATATATTTT
abundance: -; d_gene: TRBD1; v_gene: TRBV29-1; j_gene: TRBJ1-2; CDR3aa: CSVEGQGYGYTF; CDR3nt: TGCAGCGTTGAAGGACAGGGCTATGGCTACACCTTC
abundance: -; d_gene: TRBD1; v_gene: TRBV5-1; j_gene: TRBJ1-4; CDR3aa: CASSRRTQTGATNEKLFF; CDR3nt: TGCGCCAGCAGCCGTAGAACCCAGACAGGGGCAACTAATGAAAAACTGTTTTTT
abundance: -; d_gene: -; v_gene: TRBV6-5; j_gene: TRBJ1-5; CDR3aa: CASGGGGDQPQHF; CDR3nt: TGTGCCAGTGGGGGGGGAGGGGATCAGCCCCAGCATTTT
abundance: -; d_gene: TRBD1; v_gene: TRBV6-5; j_gene: TRBJ1-2; CDR3aa: CASRRQGGYGYTF; CDR3nt: TGTGCCAGCAGGCGACAGGGGGGCTATGGCTACACCTTC
abundance: -; d_gene: -; v_gene: TRBV4-1; j_gene: TRBJ2-5; CDR3aa: CASSQGGRPYF; CDR3nt: TGCGCCAGCAGCCAAGGAGGTCGCCCGTACTTC
abundance: once; d_gene: TRBD2; v_gene: TRBV5-1; j_gene: TRBJ2-7; CDR3aa: CASSLELGLASYEQYF; CDR3nt: TGCGCCAGCAGCTTGGAGTTGGGACTAGCTAGCTACGAGCAGTACTTC
abundance: -; d_gene: -; v_gene: TRBV4-1; j_gene: TRBJ2-2; CDR3aa: CASSQDRGTGELFF; CDR3nt: TGCGCCAGCAGCCAAGATCGGGGCACCGGGGAGCTGTTTTTT
abundance: -; d_gene: -; v_gene: TRBV20-1; j_gene: TRBJ2-1; CDR3aa: CSARELQFF; CDR3nt: TGCAGTGCCCGCGAGCTCCAGTTCTTC
abundance: -; d_gene: TRBD1; v_gene: TRBV30; j_gene: TRBJ1-2; CDR3aa: CAWSAGQGAGYTF; CDR3nt: TGTGCCTGGAGTGCTGGACAGGGGGCTGGCTACACCTTC
abundance: -; d_gene: -; v_gene: TRBV7-9; j_gene: TRBJ1-5; CDR3aa: CASSLAVSNQPQHF; CDR3nt: TGTGCCAGCAGCTTAGCGGTTAGCAATCAGCCCCAGCATTTT
abundance: once; d_gene: -; v_gene: TRBV27; j_gene: TRBJ1-5; CDR3aa: CATQTGGGNQPQHF; CDR3nt: TGTGCCACCCAGACCGGGGGGGGCAATCAGCCCCAGCATTTT
abundance: -; d_gene: -; v_gene: TRBV2; j_gene: TRBJ2-1; CDR3aa: CASSVRSSYNEQFF; CDR3nt: TGTGCCAGCAGTGTACGATCCTCCTACAATGAGCAGTTCTTC
abundance: -; d_gene: -; v_gene: TRBV2; j_gene: TRBJ2-1; CDR3aa: CASRSGDFGNEQFF; CDR3nt: TGTGCCAGCCGCTCCGGGGACTTCGGCAATGAGCAGTTCTTC
abundance: -; d_gene: -; v_gene: TRBV7-2; j_gene: TRBJ2-2; CDR3aa: CASRPHTGELFF; CDR3nt: TGTGCCAGCAGACCCCACACCGGGGAGCTGTTTTTT
abundance: -; d_gene: -; v_gene: TRBV2; j_gene: TRBJ1-4; CDR3aa: CASKISTSFEKLFF; CDR3nt: TGTGCCAGCAAGATTTCGACATCGTTTGAAAAACTGTTTTTT
abundance: -; d_gene: -; v_gene: TRBV5-1; j_gene: TRBJ2-3; CDR3aa: CASSLEGTLDTQYF; CDR3nt: TGCGCCAGCAGCTTGGAAGGGACACTAGATACGCAGTATTTT
abundance: -; d_gene: TRBD1; v_gene: TRBV6-5; j_gene: TRBJ1-2; CDR3aa: CASSRGSYGYTF; CDR3nt: TGTGCCAGCAGCAGGGGGTCCTATGGCTACACCTTC